This T cell receptor (beta chain) was documented in a study of cytomegalovirus exposure and HLA in healthy donors (dated by TCRdb to 2016 to 2017). Regarding the research as a whole: An earlier analysis of several hundred of the donors reported 250 to 350 Gb of sequence data and 117 million unique TCR beta sequences obtained from about 179 million T cells. Of the 300 to 500 genotyped donors, less than 90% were placed in the genetic ancestry cluster associated with self-reported Caucasian donors. All discovery cohort repertoires had been generated on a single sequencing platform. The aim of the study was to test whether cataloging public T cell receptors could identify signatures of past pathogen exposure. Alongside the repertoire data, information on donor age, sex, ethnicity and CMV serostatus was compiled. To decide whether each TCR beta V gene segment behaved as functional or pseudogenic, an earlier analysis of some 600 of the donors relied on high-throughput TCR beta sequencing. Class I and class II HLA loci were covered by the typing at four-digit resolution. The number of typed donors differed by locus: roughly 629-630 for A, B, C, DRB1 and DQB1; approximately 540 for DQA1; 606 for DPA1; and 400 to 480 for DPB1. High-throughput TCR immunosequencing, statistical association of individual TCRs with disease status, and machine learning were combined to predict cytomegalovirus infection status. Rather than using new phenotypic data, the later analysis identified candidate immune exposures from TCR beta sequences and from how often those sequences occurred across donors. A handful of DR-DQ haplotypes were handled as single units for association and clustering because linkage in the cohort was strong. Among some 410 genotyped donors of the cohort, an average of about 240,000 unique TCR beta nucleotide sequences were sequenced per donor, 15% to 20% of them non-productive. In a later analysis, previously published TCR beta repertoires from 666 donors were re-analyzed and high-resolution HLA genotyping was added so that TCR occurrence patterns could be studied. An early release covering roughly 600 HLA-typed donors comprised about 300 gigabases of sequencing data and tens of millions of unique TCR sequences. The T cell repertoires of several hundred subjects were profiled by immunosequencing and related to cytomegalovirus serostatus. A later genetic analysis used genome-wide SNP genotypes for about three fifths of the 666 donors, treating that subset as a discovery cohort. A separate validation cohort of over a hundred different subjects was used in addition to the 666-subject first cohort. General study outcomes and caveats: When HLA alleles, especially DR and DQ, strongly co-occurred, TCR associations were difficult to assign to individual alleles. In a later analysis, 16,951 TCR beta sequences were associated with specific HLA alleles at a false discovery rate of 0.05. A cluster of highly shared sequence variants was judged likely to be a technical artifact of the sequencing pipeline. In a later analysis, TCR association rates were found to vary across HLA loci, with the most associated TCRs seen for DRB1 alleles and the fewest for HLA-C alleles. Compared with equally common non-associated chains, HLA-associated TCR beta chains in a later analysis were more clonally expanded and had lower generation probabilities. Because counts were too low, approximately 15 rarely observed V segments, including chromosome 9 orphons, were excluded from the earlier analysis of about 500 of the donors. The 87-base-pair reads could not distinguish some IMGT-functional V segments, including TRBV6-2 and TRBV6-3, so those segments were excluded. The authors suggested that the approach could potentially be extended to other disease states and immunological phenotypes. Correlated functional status among segregating V segments might be attributable to linkage disequilibrium, but an unknown experimental factor could not be ruled out. This cohort had only TCR beta chains sequenced, and the lack of alpha or paired-chain data limited which features could be detected. The study listed 170 or so TCR beta chains as associated with cytomegalovirus. Compared with the roughly 700-donor mean, donors in an Asian-associated ancestry cluster had fewer N-insertions in productive TCRs, according to a later genetic analysis. An earlier analysis of some 590 of the donors showed that most TCR beta V segments appeared in productive rearrangements either about 87% or about 30% of the time, which broadly matched IMGT annotations. Sequencing depth was assumed to be roughly uniform across donors in the presence/absence analyses, though that assumption may not hold. The classifier was reported to diagnose cytomegalovirus status with high specificity and sensitivity in both the original and validation cohorts. According to a later analysis, most CMV-associated TCR beta chains appeared to be HLA-restricted, and the HLA associations seemed to be driven largely by CMV exposure. Across donors, most TCR sequences were observed very rarely, whereas some public TCRs were present in many individuals. A further reported finding was that TCR beta sequences accurately predicted the HLA-A and HLA-B alleles for most subjects in the first cohort. In vitro tests confirmed that three of the cytomegalovirus-associated TCR beta chains recognize cytomegalovirus antigens. In a later analysis, several top co-occurrence clusters were reported to appear linked to parvovirus B19, influenza, CMV and Epstein-Barr virus. An association between a missense DCLRE1C variant and V-gene and J-gene trimming of TCR beta chains was found in a later genetic analysis and replicated in an independent cohort. Because HLA typing was unavailable for some donors at each locus, only the typed subset was used in association tests. Immune exposure information for the cohort was limited to CMV serostatus.

The CDR3 spans 15 residues, from the cysteine through the phenylalanine. The kept DNA is CDR3 alone, 45 bases in frame from the first base. The CDR1 and CDR2 encoded by the germline V gene are MNHGY and SAAAGT. Library prep was done by the immunoSEQ multiplex PCR assay. For the multiplex PCR, a mixture combining 60 forward primers for TCR Vbeta segments and 13 reverse primers for TCR Jbeta segments was used. The CDR3 region of rearranged TCR beta genes was amplified from genomic DNA with a multiplex PCR assay. The Illumina HiSeq System was used to sequence the amplified TCR beta libraries as 87-base-pair reads. The paper's processing steps were these. A later analysis tallied roughly 76 million unique TCR beta chains across the 700 or so repertoires, and some 12 million of those chains were shared by two or more donors. Raw reads were error-corrected and collapsed into unique sequences with a nearest-neighbor algorithm that merged closely related sequences to remove PCR and sequencing errors. V, D and J gene segments were assigned by aligning CDR3 sequences to IMGT reference sequences. For a sequence to be retained, a match of at least six nucleotides to both a V gene segment and a J gene segment was required. A rearrangement was called productive if the CDR3 had no stop codons and remained in frame with V and J, and every other rearrangement was called non-productive. Following IMGT convention, CDR3 was defined as the stretch from the second conserved V-encoded cysteine to the conserved J-encoded phenylalanine. In an earlier analysis of around 640 of the donors, sequences lacking an unambiguous match to a single V gene segment were excluded. In an earlier analysis of some 590 of the donors, a V segment was called functional when productive rearrangements were above 56.7%, and segregating when the standard deviation between donors exceeded 5%. A statistical classification framework was developed to diagnose cytomegalovirus status using the catalog of TCR beta chain sequences. In a later analysis, TCR nucleotide sequences were compared against IMGT/GENE-DB human TR gene sequences so that V and J genes could be assigned. A later analysis assigned CDR3 sequences and most-parsimonious VDJ recombination scenarios with the TCRdist pipeline. A later analysis defined each TCR beta chain by its CDR3 amino acid sequence plus V-gene family, and excluded reads lacking a unique V-gene family. As a way to deal with suspected cross-contamination and a sequencing artifact, a later analysis dropped approximately 590 nucleotide sequences that were highly shared and had low generation probability. For each public chain, a later analysis derived a clonal expansion index from normalized ranks of inferred template counts within each repertoire. A later analysis computed generation probabilities with a VDJ recombination model fitted to out-of-frame rearrangements, and checked the results against IGoR. In a later analysis, hypergeometric tests were used to score TCR-TCR, TCR-HLA and TCR-CMV co-occurrence, with a repertoire-size bias correction applied to TCR pairs. To estimate false discovery rates, a later analysis permuted the HLA or CMV assignments 20 times. In a later analysis, co-occurring TCRs were grouped using DBSCAN, and TCRdist sequence similarity was added for clustering within HLA-allele-positive subsets. Co-occurrence clustering excluded repertoires with fewer than 30,000 or more than 120,000 public chains, plus five with anomalous nucleotide sharing. Sourced from immuneACCESS, this table was stored by TCRdb with only in-frame sequences that have V and J called. A share of the clones is absent; for the studies checked, an unresolved V gene accounts for under half, and the remainder has no known explanation. From that table come the V and J calls and clone size; the DNA was used to work out D and trimming. This sample comprises roughly 110,000 clones, around 80% of them detected only once. More than 2% of the sample is taken by the ten largest.

With respect to this clone: Its antigen is unknown. Base qualities were left out, and no much larger clone turns up one base away.

The cohort was made up of 500 to 850 healthy bone marrow donors. At the time of sampling, all cohort members were nominally healthy, though unrecorded immune exposures were likely present. The donor was CMV seronegative and was included in the group of about 400 seronegative cohort members. Each donor provided a peripheral blood sample, and peripheral blood mononuclear cells were used for TCR beta sequencing. The Qiagen DNeasy Blood Extraction Kit was used to extract genomic DNA from the blood cell samples. The material sequenced was PBMCs. The sequence derives from a man between 40 and 49 years old in good health and CMV-seronegative. Recombination connected TRBV6-8 to TRBJ2-5; TRBD1 is possibly the D segment (7 matching bases). The J call may be faulty, since TRBJ2-7 better matches the DNA end. The CDR3 protein sequence reads: CASSGGTDSRNEQYF. The DNA sequence is as follows: TGTGCCAGCAGTGGGGGGACAGACTCCCGGAACGAGCAGTACTTC.